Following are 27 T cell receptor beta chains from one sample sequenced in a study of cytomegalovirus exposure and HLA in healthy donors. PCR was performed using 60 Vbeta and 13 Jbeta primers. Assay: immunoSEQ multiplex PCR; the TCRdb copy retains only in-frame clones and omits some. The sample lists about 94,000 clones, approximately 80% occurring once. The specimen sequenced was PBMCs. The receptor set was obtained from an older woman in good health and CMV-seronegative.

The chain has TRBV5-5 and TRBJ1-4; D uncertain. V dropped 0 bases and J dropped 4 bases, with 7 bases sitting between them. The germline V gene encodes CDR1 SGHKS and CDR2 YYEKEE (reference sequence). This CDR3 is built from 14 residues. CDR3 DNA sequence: TGTGCCAGCAGCTTGGGTCTCTTTAATGAAAAACTGTTTTTT. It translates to CASSLGLFNEKLFF.

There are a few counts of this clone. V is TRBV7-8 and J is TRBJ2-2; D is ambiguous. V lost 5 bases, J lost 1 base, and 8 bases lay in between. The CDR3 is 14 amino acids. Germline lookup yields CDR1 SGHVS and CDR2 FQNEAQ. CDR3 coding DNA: TGTGCCAGCAGCGTCCTCGGGAACACCGGGGAGCTGTTTTTT. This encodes CASSVLGNTGELFF. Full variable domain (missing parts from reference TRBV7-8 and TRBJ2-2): GAGVSQSPRYKVAKRGQDVALRCDPISGHVSLFWYQQALGQGPEFLTYFQNEAQLDKSGLPSDRFFAERPEGSVSTLKIQRTQQEDSAVYLCASSVLGNTGELFFGEGSRLTVL.

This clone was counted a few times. The CDR3 reads CASSGQGGGPQHF. The CDR3 nucleotides are TGTGCCAGCAGCGGACAGGGTGGAGGGCCCCAGCATTTT. The rearrangement uses TRBV5-6 and TRBJ1-5; 8 positions match TRBD1. With 4 bases clipped from V and 9 bases from J, the junction kept 6 bases outside the gene matches. Germline V CDR1 and CDR2: SGHDT, YYEEEE. The length of the CDR3 is 13 residues.

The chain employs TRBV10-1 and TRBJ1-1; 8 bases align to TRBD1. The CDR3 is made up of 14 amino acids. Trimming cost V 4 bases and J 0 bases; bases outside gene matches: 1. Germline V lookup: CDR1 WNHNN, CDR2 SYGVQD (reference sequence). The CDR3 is CASSGTGMNTEAFF. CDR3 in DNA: TGCGCCAGCAGTGGGACAGGGATGAACACTGAAGCTTTCTTT.

CDR3 nucleotide sequence: TGTGCCAGCAGCTTGGCCTGGACAGGGCCGAAGGAGCAGGCTTTCTTT. Translation: CASSLAWTGPKEQAFF. This chain connects TRBV5-5 to TRBJ1-1; TRBD1 matches at 8 bases. The CDR3 is 16 amino acids. The germline gives CDR1 SGHKS, CDR2 YYEKEE (reference sequence). V dropped 0 bases and J dropped 11; count of bases not matched to a gene: 15. The full variable domain, with the rest looked up from reference TRBV5-5 and TRBJ1-1, is DAGVTQSPTHLIKTRGQQVTLRCSPISGHKSVSWYQQVLGQGPQFIFQYYEKEERGRGNFPDRFSARQFPNYSSELNVNALLLGDSALYLCASSLAWTGPKEQAFFGQGTRLTVV.

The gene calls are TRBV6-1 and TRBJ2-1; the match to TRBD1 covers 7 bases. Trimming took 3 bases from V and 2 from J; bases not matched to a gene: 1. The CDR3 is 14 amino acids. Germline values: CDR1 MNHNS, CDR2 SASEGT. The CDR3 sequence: CASSDQGAYNEQFF. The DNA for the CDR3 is TGTGCCAGCAGTGACCAGGGGGCCTACAATGAGCAGTTCTTC.

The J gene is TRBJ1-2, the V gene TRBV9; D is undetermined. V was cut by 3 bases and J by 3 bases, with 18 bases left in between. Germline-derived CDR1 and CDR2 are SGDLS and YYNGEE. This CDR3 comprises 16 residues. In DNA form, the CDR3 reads TGTGCCAGCAGCGGACATCCCCTTCAAGTTGACTATGGCTACACCTTC. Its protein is CASSGHPLQVDYGYTF.

This CDR3 reads CASSVIRESDTQYF. CDR3 nucleotides: TGTGCCAGCAGCGTAATTCGGGAGTCAGATACGCAGTATTTT. The chain links TRBV9 to TRBJ2-3, with D possibly being TRBD2 (6 bases). This CDR3 has 14 residues. Germline assignment: CDR1 SGDLS and CDR2 YYNGEE. V dropped 1 base and J dropped 4 bases, with 10 bases sitting between them. Based on the CDR3 plus reference TRBV9 and TRBJ2-3, the full variable domain is DSGVTQTPKHLITATGQRVTLRCSPRSGDLSVYWYQQSLDQGLQFLIQYYNGEERAKGNILERFSAQQFPDLHSELNLSSLELGDSALYFCASSVIRESDTQYFGPGTRLTVL.

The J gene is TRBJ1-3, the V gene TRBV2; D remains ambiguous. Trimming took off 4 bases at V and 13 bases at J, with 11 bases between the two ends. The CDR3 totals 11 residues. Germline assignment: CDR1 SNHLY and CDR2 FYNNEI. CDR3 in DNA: TGTGCCAGCAGTGGAGGCGGAGGTATATATTTT. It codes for CASSGGGGIYF.

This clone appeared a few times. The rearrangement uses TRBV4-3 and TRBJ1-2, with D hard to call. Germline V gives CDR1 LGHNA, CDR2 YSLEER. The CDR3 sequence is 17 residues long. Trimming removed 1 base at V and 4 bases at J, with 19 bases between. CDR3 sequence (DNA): TGCGCCAGCAGCCAAGCCCATTATCAGGCCTATGGCTATGGCTACACCTTC. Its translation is CASSQAHYQAYGYGYTF.

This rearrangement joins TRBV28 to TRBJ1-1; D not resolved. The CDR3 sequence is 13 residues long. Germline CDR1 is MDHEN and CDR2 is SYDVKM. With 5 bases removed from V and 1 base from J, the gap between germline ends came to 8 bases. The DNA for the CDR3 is TGTGCCAGCAGTCGAAACACGAACACTGAAGCTTTCTTT. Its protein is CASSRNTNTEAFF.

CDR3 DNA sequence: TGCAGCGTTGTCAGGGTAGGGACAGATACGCAGTATTTT. It codes for CSVVRVGTDTQYF. This chain links TRBV29-1 with TRBJ2-3; a possible D gene is TRBD1 (5 bases). This CDR3 is built from 13 residues. Trimming took off 4 bases at V and 3 bases at J, with 11 bases between the two ends. Germline assignment: CDR1 SQVTM and CDR2 ANQGSEA.

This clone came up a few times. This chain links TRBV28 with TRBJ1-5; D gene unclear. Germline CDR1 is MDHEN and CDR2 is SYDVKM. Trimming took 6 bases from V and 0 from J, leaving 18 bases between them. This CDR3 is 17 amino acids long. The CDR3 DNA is TGTGCCAGCAGCTCATTCGGTCCCCCCTATAGCAATCAGCCCCAGCATTTT. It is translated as CASSSFGPPYSNQPQHF.

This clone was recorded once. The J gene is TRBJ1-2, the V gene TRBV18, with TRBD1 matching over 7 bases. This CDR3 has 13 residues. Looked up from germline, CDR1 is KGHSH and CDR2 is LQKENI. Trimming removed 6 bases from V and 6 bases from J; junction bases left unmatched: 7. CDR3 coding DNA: TGTGCCAGCTCCCCGGACAGGCAGCATGGCTACACCTTC. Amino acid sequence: CASSPDRQHGYTF.

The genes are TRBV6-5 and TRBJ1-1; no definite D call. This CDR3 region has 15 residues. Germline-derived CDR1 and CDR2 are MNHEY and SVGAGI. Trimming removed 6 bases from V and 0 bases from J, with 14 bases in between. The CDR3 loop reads CASSRHENMNTEAFF. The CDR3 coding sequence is TGTGCCAGCAGCCGACACGAGAACATGAACACTGAAGCTTTCTTT.

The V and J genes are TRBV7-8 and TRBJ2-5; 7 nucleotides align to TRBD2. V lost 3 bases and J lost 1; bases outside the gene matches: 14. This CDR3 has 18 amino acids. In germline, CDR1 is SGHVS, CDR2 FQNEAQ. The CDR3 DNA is TGTGCCAGCAGCTTCAGCAGCTGGCGGGGGTTATCCCAAGAGACCCAGTACTTC. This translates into CASSFSSWRGLSQETQYF. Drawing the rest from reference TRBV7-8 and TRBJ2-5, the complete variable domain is GAGVSQSPRYKVAKRGQDVALRCDPISGHVSLFWYQQALGQGPEFLTYFQNEAQLDKSGLPSDRFFAERPEGSVSTLKIQRTQQEDSAVYLCASSFSSWRGLSQETQYFGPGTRLLVL.

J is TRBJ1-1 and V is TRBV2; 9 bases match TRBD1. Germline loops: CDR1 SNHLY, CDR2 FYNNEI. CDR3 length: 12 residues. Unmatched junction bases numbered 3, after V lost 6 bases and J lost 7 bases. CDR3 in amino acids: CASSGTGYEAFF. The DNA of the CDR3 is TGTGCCAGCAGCGGGACAGGGTATGAAGCTTTCTTT.

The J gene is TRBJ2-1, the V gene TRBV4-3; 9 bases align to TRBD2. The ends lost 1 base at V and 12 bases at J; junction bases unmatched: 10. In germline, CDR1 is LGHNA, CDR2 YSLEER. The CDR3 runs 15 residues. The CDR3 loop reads CASSQGIAGAYGQFF. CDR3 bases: TGCGCCAGCAGCCAAGGTATAGCGGGAGCGTATGGGCAGTTCTTC.

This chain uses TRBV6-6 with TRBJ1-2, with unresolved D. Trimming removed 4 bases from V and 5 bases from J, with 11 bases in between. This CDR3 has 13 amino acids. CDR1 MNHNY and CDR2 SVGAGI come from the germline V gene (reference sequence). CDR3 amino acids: CASSLGNWYGYTF. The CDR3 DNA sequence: TGTGCCAGCAGTTTGGGCAATTGGTATGGCTACACCTTC.

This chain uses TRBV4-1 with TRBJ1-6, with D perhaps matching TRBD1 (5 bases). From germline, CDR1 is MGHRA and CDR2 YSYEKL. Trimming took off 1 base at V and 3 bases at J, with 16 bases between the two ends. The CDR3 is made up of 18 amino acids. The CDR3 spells CASSQAIPGPFYNSPLHF. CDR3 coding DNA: TGCGCCAGCAGCCAAGCAATCCCAGGGCCCTTCTATAATTCACCCCTCCACTTT.

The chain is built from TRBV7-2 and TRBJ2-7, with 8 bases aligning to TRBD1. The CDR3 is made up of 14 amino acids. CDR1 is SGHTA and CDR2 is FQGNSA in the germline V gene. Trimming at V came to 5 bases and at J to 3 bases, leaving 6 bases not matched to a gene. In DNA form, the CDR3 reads TGTGCCAGCAGCCAAGGGACAGGCCTCTACGAGCAGTACTTC. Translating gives CASSQGTGLYEQYF. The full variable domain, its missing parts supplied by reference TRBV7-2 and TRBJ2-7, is GAGVSQSPSNKVTEKGKDVELRCDPISGHTALYWYRQSLGQGLEFLIYFQGNSAPDKSGLPSDRFSAERTGGSVSTLTIQRTQQEDSAVYLCASSQGTGLYEQYFGPGTRLTVT.

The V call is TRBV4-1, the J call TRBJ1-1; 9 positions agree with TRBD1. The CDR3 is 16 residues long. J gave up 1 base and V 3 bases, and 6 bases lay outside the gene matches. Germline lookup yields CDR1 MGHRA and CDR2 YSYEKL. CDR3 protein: CASSHRTGEPNTEAFF. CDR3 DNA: TGCGCCAGCAGCCATAGGACAGGGGAGCCGAACACTGAAGCTTTCTTT.

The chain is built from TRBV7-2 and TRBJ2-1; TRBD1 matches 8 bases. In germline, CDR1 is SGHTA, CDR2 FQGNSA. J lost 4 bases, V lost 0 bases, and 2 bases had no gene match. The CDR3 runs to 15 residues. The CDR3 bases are TGTGCCAGCAGCTTAGCGGGACAGGTTTACAATGAGCAGTTCTTC. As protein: CASSLAGQVYNEQFF. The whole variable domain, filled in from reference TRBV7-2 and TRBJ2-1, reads GAGVSQSPSNKVTEKGKDVELRCDPISGHTALYWYRQSLGQGLEFLIYFQGNSAPDKSGLPSDRFSAERTGGSVSTLTIQRTQQEDSAVYLCASSLAGQVYNEQFFGPGTRLTVL.

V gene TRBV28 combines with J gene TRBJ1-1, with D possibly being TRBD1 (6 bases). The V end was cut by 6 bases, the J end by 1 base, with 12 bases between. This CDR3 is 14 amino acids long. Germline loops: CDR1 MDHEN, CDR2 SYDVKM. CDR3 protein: CASRPLRGNTEAFF. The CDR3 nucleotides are TGTGCCAGCAGGCCCCTCAGGGGGAACACTGAAGCTTTCTTT. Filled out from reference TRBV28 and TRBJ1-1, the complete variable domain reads DVKVTQSSRYLVKRTGEKVFLECVQDMDHENMFWYRQDPGLGLRLIYFSYDVKMKEKGDIPEGYSVSREKKERFSLILESASTNQTSMYLCASRPLRGNTEAFFGQGTRLTVV.

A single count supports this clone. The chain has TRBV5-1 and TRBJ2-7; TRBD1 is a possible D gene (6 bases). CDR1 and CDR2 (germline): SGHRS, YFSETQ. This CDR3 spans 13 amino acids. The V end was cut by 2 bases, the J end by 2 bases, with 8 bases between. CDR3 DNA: TGCGCCAGCAGCTTACAGGGAACCTACGAGCAGTACTTC. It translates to CASSLQGTYEQYF.

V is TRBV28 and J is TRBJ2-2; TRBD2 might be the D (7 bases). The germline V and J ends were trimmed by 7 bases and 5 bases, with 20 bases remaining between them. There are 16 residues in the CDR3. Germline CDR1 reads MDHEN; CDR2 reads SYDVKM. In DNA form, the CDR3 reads TGTGCCAGCAAGACCGGCGGGGGCTCAAGGACCGGGGAGCTGTTTTTT. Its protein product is CASKTGGGSRTGELFF.

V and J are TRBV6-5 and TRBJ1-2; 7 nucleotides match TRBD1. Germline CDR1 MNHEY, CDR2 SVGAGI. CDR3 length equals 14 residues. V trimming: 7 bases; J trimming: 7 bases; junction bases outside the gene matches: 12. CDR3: CASTYQQGQGGYTF. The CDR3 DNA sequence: TGTGCCAGCACCTACCAACAGGGGCAGGGTGGCTACACCTTC.